What follows are 18 T cell receptor beta chains derived from one specimen sequenced in a study of T-cell reconstitution after alpha-beta-depleted transplantation in children. The TCRbeta library was prepared with unique molecular identifiers. TCRdb reprocessed the PCR reads via MiXCR and lists one record per CDR3 protein. The sample records some 640,000 distinct CDR3 sequences, roughly 15% being singletons. Sequencing used PBMCs from the stem cell graft donor, obtained from the stem cell graft. The receptors originated from a human donor who donated a stem cell graft to a child with acute myeloid leukemia.

The chain combines TRBV4-3 with TRBJ1-1; 10 nucleotides align to TRBD1. The CDR3 totals 17 residues. J gave up 1 base and V 2 bases, and 7 bases lay outside the gene matches. Germline V CDR1 and CDR2: LGHNA, YSLEER. Here the CDR3 DNA reads TGCGCCAGCAGCCAATACCGACAGGGGGCAGGGAACACTGAAGCTTTCTTT. Encoded protein: CASSQYRQGAGNTEAFF.

This clonotype was detected ten times or more. The J gene is TRBJ2-5, the V gene TRBV5-5; no firm D call. Germline CDR1 and CDR2: SGHKS and YYEKEE (reference sequence). This CDR3 has 15 amino acids. Deletions cut 2 bases from V and 4 bases from J, with 15 bases between. In DNA, the CDR3 is TGTGCCAGCAGCTTTGCTGGGGATAGTGGAGAGACCCAGTACTTC. It yields the protein CASSFAGDSGETQYF.

The V call is TRBV7-8, the J call TRBJ2-1; D is unclear. Germline V gene lookup returns CDR1 SGHVS and CDR2 FQNEAQ. Trimming took off 0 bases at V and 6 bases at J, with 12 bases between the two ends. The CDR3 sequence is 15 residues long. The CDR3 reads CASSLAGRVGNEQFF. DNA of the CDR3: TGTGCCAGCAGCTTAGCTGGGCGAGTGGGCAATGAGCAGTTCTTC.

V gene TRBV7-9 combines with J gene TRBJ2-5, with 8 bases that match TRBD1. Looked up from germline, CDR1 is SEHNR and CDR2 is FQNEAQ (reference sequence). Trimming cost V 4 bases and J 6 bases; bases outside gene matches: 10. The CDR3 has 15 residues. CDR3 protein: CASSSGTGRVKTQYF. In nucleotides, the CDR3 is TGTGCCAGCAGCTCCGGGACAGGACGTGTTAAGACCCAGTACTTC.

The J gene is TRBJ2-3, the V gene TRBV12-3 or TRBV12-4; D perhaps matches TRBD2 (7 bases). The length of the CDR3 is 14 residues. The V and J ends lost 10 bases and 3 bases respectively, with 17 bases between them. The CDR3 loop reads CATWGGGPTDTQYF. The DNA for the CDR3 is TGTGCCACCTGGGGGGGGGGGCCAACAGATACGCAGTATTTT.

This clonotype was counted a few times. The chain recombines TRBV30 with TRBJ2-7; the match to TRBD2 covers 8 bases. The CDR3 extends over 11 amino acids. The junction had 3 bases not matched to a gene; V was cut back by 4 bases and J by 7 bases. Germline CDR1 and CDR2: GTSNPN and SVGIG (reference sequence). DNA of the CDR3: TGTGCCTGGAACGCGGGGGGTGAGCAGTACTTC. This codes for CAWNAGGEQYF.

This clonotype was counted between two and nine times. This sequence joins TRBV7-9 and TRBJ2-1, with a weak D call TRBD2 (5 bases). V shed 1 base and J shed 5 bases, with 12 bases lying between them. Germline V gene data show CDR1 as SEHNR and CDR2 as FQNEAQ (reference sequence). The CDR3 length is 15 residues. The CDR3, as DNA: TGTGCCAGCAGCTTAGGGGAGCGTTTGAACAATGAGCAGTTCTTC. Protein sequence: CASSLGERLNNEQFF.

The genes are TRBV6-5 and TRBJ1-5; no reliable D call. CDR1 is MNHEY and CDR2 is SVGAGI in the germline V gene. V was shortened by 5 bases and J by 11 bases, with 19 bases between the two germline ends. The CDR3 totals 14 residues. The CDR3 DNA reads as TGTGCCAGCAGTCCCCGGGGAGGCCGGCCAACCCAGCATTTT. It translates to CASSPRGGRPTQHF.

The J gene is TRBJ2-5, the V gene TRBV20-1; D call uncertain. Per the germline V gene, CDR1 is DFQATT and CDR2 is SNEGSKA (reference sequence). V lost 6 bases and J 3 bases, leaving 11 bases between the germline ends. This CDR3 is 12 amino acids long. In DNA, the CDR3 is TGCAGTGCCTCTCTAACGGAAGAGACCCAGTACTTC. Translated, it gives CSASLTEETQYF.

This clonotype was recorded many times. V and J are TRBV6-2 or TRBV6-3 and TRBJ2-1, with D unresolved. Trimming took off 5 bases at V and 5 bases at J, with 13 bases between the two ends. This CDR3 comprises 14 residues. CDR1 and CDR2 from the germline V gene are MNHEY and SVGEGT. CDR3 sequence (DNA): TGTGCCAGCAGTGACATTGGCAGGAACAATGAGCAGTTCTTC. Its translation is CASSDIGRNNEQFF.

This clonotype appeared many times. V is TRBV20-1 and J is TRBJ1-2; maybe TRBD1 (5 bases). The CDR3 has 10 amino acids. The germline V gene has CDR1 DFQATT and CDR2 SNEGSKA (reference sequence). V dropped 6 bases and J dropped 8 bases, with 10 bases sitting between them. Here the CDR3 reads CSAQGWGYTF. In DNA form, the CDR3 reads TGCAGTGCCCAGGGCTGGGGCTACACCTTC.

The V gene is TRBV15, the J gene TRBJ1-1, with TRBD1 matching 9 bases. CDR1 and CDR2 from the germline V gene are LNHNV and YYDKDF (reference sequence). After removal of 5 bases from V and 3 bases from J, the junction contained 4 bases not matched to a gene. This CDR3 contains 14 residues. DNA of the CDR3: TGTGCCACCAGCGTCGGACAGGGGTACACTGAAGCTTTCTTT. Translating gives CATSVGQGYTEAFF.

V usage is TRBV21-1 and J usage is TRBJ1-2. TRBV21-1 is an annotated pseudogene. The CDR3 runs 12 residues. CDR3 region: CASSKDTDGYTF. In DNA, the CDR3 is TGTGCCAGCAGCAAAGATACGGACGGCTACACCTTC.

The J gene is TRBJ1-3, the V gene TRBV12-3 or TRBV12-4; possibly TRBD1 for D (5 bases). Trimming shortened V by 3 bases and J by 8 bases, and 8 bases separated the two germline ends. There are 12 residues in the CDR3. This CDR3 is CASSFRGHTIYF. CDR3 nucleotide sequence: TGTGCCAGCAGTTTTAGGGGACACACCATATATTTT.

The table lists this clonotype with many counts. The V and J genes are TRBV20-1 and TRBJ2-5, with TRBD2 identical over 12 bases. The CDR3 consists of 14 residues. Unmatched junction bases numbered 8, after V lost 6 bases and J lost 6 bases. Germline CDR1 reads DFQATT; CDR2 reads SNEGSKA (reference sequence). CDR3 loop: CSADLAGGRKTQYF. The CDR3, as DNA: TGCAGTGCCGATCTAGCGGGGGGGAGAAAGACCCAGTACTTC.

This clonotype was recorded only once. V usage is TRBV7-2 and J usage is TRBJ2-7; 8 bases match TRBD1. This CDR3 spans 15 amino acids. Germline lookup yields CDR1 SGHTA and CDR2 FQGNSA. After removal of 5 bases from V and 0 bases from J, the junction contained 6 bases not matched to a gene. The CDR3: CASSPRTGSSYEQYV. The CDR3 region has the DNA TGTGCCAGCAGCCCCCGGACAGGGAGCTCCTACGAGCAGTACGTC.

This clonotype was recorded a few times. This chain links TRBV7-2 with TRBJ2-5; D ambiguous. Trimming took off 3 bases at V and 5 bases at J, with 13 bases between the two ends. This CDR3 comprises 14 residues. The germline V gene has CDR1 SGHTA and CDR2 FQGNSA. CDR3 amino acids: CASSFYGRSETQYF. CDR3 DNA: TGTGCCAGCAGCTTCTATGGGCGCTCGGAGACCCAGTACTTC.

This clonotype appeared many times. This sequence joins TRBV29-1 and TRBJ2-1, with 14 bases identical to TRBD2. The V and J ends lost 6 bases and 0 bases, in that order; junction bases with no gene match: 7. The CDR3 extends over 17 amino acids. The germline CDR1 and CDR2 sequences are SQVTM and ANQGSEA. This CDR3 is CSVSGTSGGSSYNEQFF. The CDR3 DNA reads TGCAGCGTCTCCGGGACTAGCGGGGGCAGCTCCTACAATGAGCAGTTCTTC.